The 21 T cell receptor beta chains below were found in one sample sequenced in a study of T cell responses to AZD1222 COVID-19 vaccine. Only in-frame clones appear in the TCRdb table, and some are missing; sequencing was by immunoSEQ multiplex PCR. The sample yields about 120,000 clones, 85% to 95% seen once. The sample consisted of peripheral blood, taken 28 days after the second AZD1222 dose. The receptors were sampled from an adult who received the AZD1222 COVID-19 vaccine.

The CDR3 DNA follows: TGCGCCAGCAGCTCCGGGACAGGGGGCTACAATGAGCAGTTCTTC. This gives the protein CASSSGTGGYNEQFF. The rearrangement links TRBV5-1 to TRBJ2-1, with TRBD1 matching over 11 bases. The ends lost 3 bases at V and 3 bases at J; junction bases unmatched: 2. The CDR3 consists of 15 residues. Germline values: CDR1 SGHRS, CDR2 YFSETQ.

V and J are TRBV9 and TRBJ2-2, with D uncertain. The CDR3 sequence is 12 residues long. Germline CDR1 and CDR2: SGDLS and YYNGEE. Trimming left V 0 bases short and J 8 bases short, with 5 bases between. The CDR3 DNA reads as TGTGCCAGCAGCGTAGTTAGGGGGGAGCTGTTTTTT. Translating it yields CASSVVRGELFF.

The chain carries TRBV2 and TRBJ2-2; D gene ambiguous. Deletions cut 6 bases from V and 3 bases from J, with 11 bases between. The CDR3 is made up of 14 amino acids. CDR1 SNHLY and CDR2 FYNNEI come from the germline V gene. CDR3 in DNA: TGTGCCAGCAGCGAGCCTATACACACCGGGGAGCTGTTTTTT. This codes for CASSEPIHTGELFF.

CDR3 DNA: TGTGCCAGCAGTACGTGGCCCAGCAACTCACCCCTCCACTTT. Its translation: CASSTWPSNSPLHF. The J gene is TRBJ1-6, the V gene TRBV5-8; D not certain. The V end was cut by 5 bases, the J end by 10 bases, with 16 bases between. Germline values: CDR1 SGHTS, CDR2 YDEGEE. CDR3 length: 14 residues.

The CDR3 sequence is CASSLVGYQGYTF. DNA for the CDR3: TGTGCCAGCAGCTTAGTAGGCTACCAGGGCTACACCTTC. The rearrangement links TRBV7-6 to TRBJ1-2, with no clear D. This CDR3 has 13 residues. Germline CDR1 reads SGHVS; CDR2 reads FNYEAQ. V was shortened by 1 base and J by 8 bases, with 11 bases between the two germline ends.

With regard to this clone: The same CDR3 also results from other DNA sequences found in this sample. V and J are TRBV6-5 and TRBJ1-2; D not certain. The ends were cut back, 2 bases at V and 3 bases at J, with 4 bases in the middle. Germline assignment: CDR1 MNHEY and CDR2 SVGAGI. The CDR3 has 12 residues. The CDR3 DNA sequence: TGTGCCAGCAGTTACGGGGACTATGGCTACACCTTC. This sequence encodes CASSYGDYGYTF.

The chain uses TRBV5-1 and TRBJ1-1, with 10 positions matching TRBD1. V shed 2 bases and J 0 bases; nucleotides not matched to a gene: 4. Germline V lookup: CDR1 SGHRS, CDR2 YFSETQ. This CDR3 comprises 16 residues. Here the CDR3 reads CASSLTGTGVNTEAFF. The CDR3 DNA reads TGCGCCAGCAGCTTAACCGGGACAGGGGTGAACACTGAAGCTTTCTTT.

The chain has TRBV5-1 and TRBJ1-1, with a possible D match to TRBD1 (5 bases). Trimming pared 5 bases from V and 5 bases from J, leaving 16 bases between. Germline V gives CDR1 SGHRS, CDR2 YFSETQ. This CDR3 spans 14 amino acids. The CDR3 loop is CASSSGPQGTEAFF. The CDR3 region has the DNA TGCGCCAGCAGTTCGGGACCCCAAGGGACTGAAGCTTTCTTT.

The rearrangement uses TRBV29-1 and TRBJ1-2; D gene unclear. Trimming took off 5 bases at V and 1 base at J, with 8 bases between the two ends. This CDR3 comprises 12 residues. In germline, CDR1 is SQVTM, CDR2 ANQGSEA. The CDR3 DNA is TGCAGCGTTTATGCCTTTAACTATGGCTACACCTTC. This sequence encodes CSVYAFNYGYTF.

V is TRBV3-1 (or the pseudogene TRBV3-2) and J is TRBJ1-2; 8 bases map to TRBD1. CDR3 length equals 16 residues. Germline V gene data show CDR1 as LGHDT and CDR2 as YNNKEL (reference sequence). V lost 5 bases and J lost 8; bases outside the gene matches: 16. For the CDR3, the DNA is TGTGCCAGCAGCACCCGGACAGGGAGGCTTAGTGGAGGCTACACCTTC. Amino acids: CASSTRTGRLSGGYTF.

The chain carries TRBV28 and TRBJ1-6; tentatively, D is TRBD1 (5 bases). Germline values: CDR1 MDHEN, CDR2 SYDVKM. This CDR3 has 15 residues. The germline V and J ends were trimmed by 3 bases and 6 bases, with 12 bases remaining between them. CDR3 DNA: TGTGCCAGCAGTTTCATCCGGGGGTTTAATTCACCCCTCCACTTT. It yields the protein CASSFIRGFNSPLHF.

V gene TRBV3-1 (or the pseudogene TRBV3-2) combines with J gene TRBJ1-6; no firm D call. CDR1 LGHDT and CDR2 YNNKEL come from the germline V gene (reference sequence). Trimming stripped 0 bases from V and 10 bases from J, with 10 bases between. CDR3 length equals 14 residues. CDR3 residues: CASSQEIVKSPLHF. In nucleotides, the CDR3 is TGTGCCAGCAGCCAAGAGATAGTAAAATCACCCCTCCACTTT.

The chain has TRBV29-1 and TRBJ2-2, with D tentatively TRBD1 (6 bases). V was cut by 8 bases and J by 3 bases, with 13 bases left in between. CDR3 length equals 13 residues. Per the germline V gene, CDR1 is SQVTM and CDR2 is ANQGSEA. For the CDR3, the DNA is TGCAGCTCCGGGACACCTTACACCGGGGAGCTGTTTTTT. Protein sequence: CSSGTPYTGELFF.

The chain uses TRBV4-1 and TRBJ2-6, with 7 bases matching TRBD1. The CDR3 has 19 residues. CDR1 is MGHRA, CDR2 YSYEKL, per germline. The V and J ends lost 3 bases and 2 bases, in that order; junction bases with no gene match: 13. CDR3 in DNA: TGCGCCAGCAGCCAGGCGAAAGGGACAGTCACCACTGGGGCCAACGTCCTGACTTTC. Translating it yields CASSQAKGTVTTGANVLTF.

The rearrangement uses TRBV3-1 (or the pseudogene TRBV3-2) and TRBJ2-1, with 8 bases fitting TRBD2. Trimming cost V 4 bases and J 3 bases; bases outside gene matches: 8. The CDR3 sequence is 16 residues long. Germline loops: CDR1 LGHDT, CDR2 YNNKEL (reference sequence). CDR3 region: CASSPSGTRNYNEQFF. The CDR3 bases are TGTGCCAGCAGCCCCTCCGGGACTAGAAACTACAATGAGCAGTTCTTC.

The chain employs TRBV5-6 and TRBJ2-1, with 13 bases aligning to TRBD2. V lost 4 bases, J lost 7 bases, and 2 bases stayed unmatched. Germline CDR1 is SGHDT and CDR2 is YYEEEE. The CDR3 runs 14 residues. CDR3 coding DNA: TGTGCCAGCAGCCCGGGACTAGCGGGGAATGAGCAGTTCTTC. This encodes CASSPGLAGNEQFF.

This clone was seen just once. The chain couples TRBV5-4 to TRBJ2-7, with a weak D call TRBD1 (6 bases). V was pared by 0 bases and J by 6 bases, with 13 bases between. The germline V gene encodes CDR1 SGHNT and CDR2 YYREEE (reference sequence). This CDR3 spans 14 amino acids. Here the CDR3 reads CASSLVQGHGEQYF. DNA of the CDR3: TGTGCCAGCAGCTTGGTACAGGGCCACGGCGAGCAGTACTTC.

The chain couples TRBV2 to TRBJ2-4; D call uncertain. This CDR3 has 17 amino acids. V lost 2 bases, J lost 1 base, and 15 bases lay in between. Germline CDR1 and CDR2: SNHLY and FYNNEI. As DNA, the CDR3 is TGTGCCAGCAGTGAATATGAGACCCGTACGGCCAAAAACATTCAGTACTTC. This sequence encodes CASSEYETRTAKNIQYF.

The chain is built from TRBV19 and TRBJ1-1, with no clear D. The CDR3 sequence is 11 residues long. V shed 2 bases and J shed 8 bases, with 6 bases lying between them. Germline assignment: CDR1 LNHDA and CDR2 SQIVND (reference sequence). CDR3 DNA: TGTGCCAGTAGTATATATGTAGAAGCTTTCTTT. This translates into CASSIYVEAFF.

Only one count was recorded for this clone. The chain carries TRBV13 and TRBJ1-3; no firm D call. Germline CDR1 is PRHDT and CDR2 is FYEKMQ (reference sequence). Trimming removed 5 bases at V and 0 bases at J, with 11 bases between. The CDR3 runs to 15 residues. In nucleotides, the CDR3 is TGTGCCAGCAGCGAATCCCTGGCCTCTGGAAACACCATATATTTT. Translated: CASSESLASGNTIYF.

The chain uses TRBV6-1 and TRBJ1-6; D uncertain. V gave up 2 bases and J gave up 6 bases, with 8 bases separating them. This CDR3 region has 14 residues. Germline lookup yields CDR1 MNHNS and CDR2 SASEGT. DNA for the CDR3: TGTGCCAGCAGTGAACTGGACCGTAATTCACCCCTCCACTTT. Translation gives CASSELDRNSPLHF.